These 5 T cell receptor beta chains were all obtained from the same sample, sequenced in a study of persistence of HIV-infected CD4 T cells. The immunoSEQ assay was version 4, run in survey mode. TCRdb's copy holds only in-frame clones and misses some; the assay was immunoSEQ multiplex PCR. The sample has tens of thousands of clones; 75% to 85% are singletons. The stimulus was an HIV-1 Gag 15-mer peptide pool, 1 ug/peptide/mL. Sorted nonresponding memory CD4+ T cells were CD40L-negative, CD69-negative, CD45RO-high. These receptors lack a known antigen. This material consisted of CD4+ T cells sorted from PBMCs after roughly 20-hour stimulation, taken from a patient who received antiretroviral therapy. The receptor set was obtained from an adult woman with HIV who was CMV-seropositive.

This clone was found a few times. The CDR3 region is CASSYSHGAYEQYF. The CDR3 DNA reads as TGTGCCAGCAGTTACTCCCACGGAGCCTACGAGCAGTACTTC. The chain is built from TRBV6-5 and TRBJ2-7, with no clear D. This CDR3 has 14 amino acids. Germline values: CDR1 MNHEY, CDR2 SVGAGI. Trimming took 0 bases from V and 2 from J, leaving 8 bases between them.

Concerning this clone itself: Other DNA sequences of this sample code for an identical CDR3. The chain combines TRBV11-3 with TRBJ2-1, with D possibly called TRBD1 or TRBD2 (7 bases each). The CDR3 totals 16 residues. Germline CDR1 SGHNT, CDR2 YENEEA. Trimming left V 4 bases short and J 0 bases short, with 13 bases between. The CDR3 reads CASSSGGGSSYNEQFF. The CDR3 DNA is TGTGCCAGCAGCTCAGGGGGGGGTTCCTCCTACAATGAGCAGTTCTTC.

This clone is termed medium-sized (0.01 to 0.1%). The gene calls are TRBV19 and TRBJ1-5; D possibly corresponds to TRBD1 (6 bases). The CDR3 has 15 residues. Germline V lookup: CDR1 LNHDA, CDR2 SQIVND (reference sequence). Deletions cut 7 bases from V and 4 bases from J, with 17 bases between. CDR3 in DNA: TGTGCCAGTAAGGGGGGGCAGGGGACAAATCAGCCCCAGCATTTT. Its translation: CASKGGQGTNQPQHF.

The gene calls are TRBV7-2 and TRBJ1-6, with D unresolved. V dropped 2 bases and J dropped 7 bases, with 9 bases sitting between them. The CDR3 sequence is 14 residues long. CDR1 is SGHTA and CDR2 is FQGNSA in the germline V gene. This CDR3 reads CASSLSLRNSPLHF. CDR3 sequence (DNA): TGTGCCAGCAGCTTAAGCCTCCGGAATTCACCCCTCCACTTT.

The chain carries TRBV29-1 and TRBJ1-2; 10 bases line up with TRBD1. Trimming at V came to 6 bases and at J to 9 bases, leaving 10 bases not matched to a gene. From germline, CDR1 is SQVTM and CDR2 ANQGSEA. This CDR3 contains 13 residues. As DNA, the CDR3 is TGCAGCGTCGATGCTGGGACAGGGGAACGCTACACCTTC. It yields the protein CSVDAGTGERYTF.